The subject of this entry is one T cell receptor (beta chain). Generated by immunoSEQ multiplex PCR, the TCRdb table keeps only in-frame clones and is missing some. The sample carries over 70,000 clones, roughly 93% recorded once. The data were taken from a study of T cell changes during pregnancy in multiple sclerosis. The germline V gene encodes CDR1 MDHEN and CDR2 SYDVKM. The CDR3 has 13 amino acids. J lost 11 bases, V lost 2 bases, and 6 bases had no gene match. The sequence came from a female donor with multiple sclerosis, enrolled in a pregnancy study. V gene TRBV28 combines with J gene TRBJ2-3; 8 nucleotides match TRBD2. The sequencing used peripheral blood, collected in the third trimester of pregnancy. In nucleotides, the CDR3 is TGTGCCAGCAGTTTAGGTTGGGCGGGGGGGCAGTATTTT. It translates to CASSLGWAGGQYF.